This TCR beta chain was captured in a study of beta chain features in type 1 diabetes. Background on the study: Comparable age, gender and cell yields were observed in patients relative to healthy donors.

Broader study findings: In all four CD4+ subsets, TCRB CDR3 length was significantly, moderately reduced in type 1 diabetes. PCR may have favored shorter templates equally in patients and controls.

cDNA synthesis used the whole RNA isolate, giving expressed TCRB sequences. The table came from immunoSEQ multiplex PCR; TCRdb's copy has only in-frame clones and leaves some out. The sample lists about 160,000 clones, approximately 8% seen once, with roughly 1% in the top ten. Via CD45RO/CCR7/CD25/CD127/CD95/CD27, cells of the CD4+ naive, central memory, regulatory and stem cell-like memory subsets were sorted. This clone was counted only a few times. Antigen specificity is unknown. There are 13 residues in the CDR3. Germline V gene data show CDR1 as KGHSH and CDR2 as LQKENI. Trimming removed 4 bases at V and 5 bases at J, with 9 bases between.

The chain recombines TRBV18 with TRBJ2-1, with D possibly TRBD1 on 6 matching bases. The sequenced sample was central memory CD4+ T cells from blood. The clonotype was recovered from a woman aged 40 to 55 with type 1 diabetes. The CDR3 bases are TGTGCCAGCTCACAGGGGGTCCACAATGAGCAGTTCTTC. Translating gives CASSQGVHNEQFF.